This TCR beta chain is drawn from a study of T cells in Graves' hyperthyroidism and ophthalmopathy. Study-wide points: In the blood, most expanded thyroid clonotypes above 0.001 appeared as well.

The PBMCs were sourced from fresh peripheral blood (about 9.7 ml). This clonotype has a count of ten or more. Its specificity is unknown. Amplification yielded TCR beta CDR3 regions, with RNA transcripts as the source. The HTBI set primed first-round TCR CDR3 RT-PCR. TCRdb passed the multiplex PCR reads through MiXCR, listing each CDR3 protein once. Among over 250,000 distinct CDR3 sequences listed, approximately 21% were seen once. V was pared by 1 base and J by 4 bases, with 8 bases of the junction left unmatched. The CDR3 length is 17 residues. Germline assignment: CDR1 SGDLS and CDR2 YYNGEE. The material sequenced was blood. The clonotype comes from a man aged 25 to 40 with Graves' ophthalmopathy. The chain joins TRBV9 to TRBJ2-5, with 12 nucleotides matching TRBD2. In DNA form, the CDR3 reads TGTGCCAGCAGCGTATCCGGCCTAGCGGGAGGGGGAGAGACCCAGTACTTC. Its protein product is CASSVSGLAGGGETQYF. The complete variable domain, with remaining parts taken from reference TRBV9 and TRBJ2-5, reads DSGVTQTPKHLITATGQRVTLRCSPRSGDLSVYWYQQSLDQGLQFLIQYYNGEERAKGNILERFSAQQFPDLHSELNLSSLELGDSALYFCASSVSGLAGGGETQYFGPGTRLLVL.